This T cell receptor (beta chain) was recorded in a study of blood T cell repertoires in COVID-19. On the study more broadly: COVID-19 samples, acute and convalescent, were from the United States, Italy and Spain. From T cells, B-cell-depleted T cells, or PBMCs came the material, which was cDNA or gDNA.

Per germline, CDR1 MNHNY and CDR2 SVGAGI (reference sequence). V lost 8 bases and J lost 14; bases outside the gene matches: 15. This CDR3 has 14 amino acids. Original handling: Cell counts per sample came from amplifying reference gene primers. Clones were read by immunoSEQ multiplex PCR, and TCRdb kept only the in-frame ones, dropping some. D and trimming come from the DNA, and the V and J calls and clone size come from that table. The sample holds approximately 300,000 clones, around 87% seen once. There are many counts of this clone. The sample consisted of peripheral blood. The V and J genes are TRBV6-6 and TRBJ1-6, with 7 bases lining up with TRBD1. This clonotype was obtained from a man between 18 and 35 years old with active or convalescent COVID-19. The DNA of the CDR3 is TGTGCCAGCTCACCGGACAGGATAATTATATCCCTCCACTTT. Its translation is CASSPDRIIISLHF.